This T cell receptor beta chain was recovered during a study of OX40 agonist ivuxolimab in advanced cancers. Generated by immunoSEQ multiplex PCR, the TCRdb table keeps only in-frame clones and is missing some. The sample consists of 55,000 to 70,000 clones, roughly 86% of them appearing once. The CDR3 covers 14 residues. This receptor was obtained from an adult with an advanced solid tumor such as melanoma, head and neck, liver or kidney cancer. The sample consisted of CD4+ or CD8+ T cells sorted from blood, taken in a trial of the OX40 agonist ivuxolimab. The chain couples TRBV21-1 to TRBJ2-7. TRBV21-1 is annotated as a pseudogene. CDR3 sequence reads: CASRGRPGSYEQYF. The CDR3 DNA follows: TGTGCCAGCAGAGGCAGGCCCGGGTCCTACGAGCAGTACTTC.